This T cell receptor (beta chain) was obtained from a study of OX40 agonist ivuxolimab in advanced cancers. Some clones are missing from TCRdb's copy, which holds only in-frame ones; the method was immunoSEQ multiplex PCR. The sample yields some 87,000 clones, about 90% seen once. This clone appeared a single time. The CDR3 is 14 residues long. V lost 5 bases, J lost 0 bases, and 0 bases stayed unmatched. Germline loops: CDR1 SGHTA, CDR2 FQGTGA. Autoimmune disease history or systemic immunosuppression meant exclusion. The V and J genes are TRBV7-3 and TRBJ2-3, with TRBD2 matching over 9 bases. The sequencing here drew on CD4+ or CD8+ T cells sorted from blood, taken in a trial of the OX40 agonist ivuxolimab. This receptor was taken from an adult with an advanced solid tumor such as melanoma, head and neck, liver or kidney cancer. CDR3 nucleotide sequence: TGTGCCAGCAGCCTAGCGGGAAGCACAGATACGCAGTATTTT. Translation: CASSLAGSTDTQYF.